The 21 T cell receptor beta chains below were found in one sample sequenced in a study of T cell responses to AZD1222 COVID-19 vaccine. The repertoire was sequenced with immunoSEQ multiplex PCR; TCRdb's copy has only in-frame clones and lacks some. The sample records some 150,000 clones, roughly 90% being singletons. Specimen: peripheral blood, collected on day 0 of AZD1222 vaccination. The receptors come from an adult in good health.

In its sample, this clone was seen once. The chain uses TRBV28 and TRBJ1-2; 9 bases line up with TRBD1. Germline CDR1 and CDR2: MDHEN and SYDVKM. The CDR3 runs to 15 residues. The V segment lost 6 bases and the J segment 7 bases; nucleotides outside the gene matches: 12. DNA of the CDR3: TGTGCCAGCAGGCCAACAGGGGGCGTCTCGTTTGGCTACACCTTC. As protein: CASRPTGGVSFGYTF.

The chain uses TRBV28 and TRBJ1-2, with D possibly matching TRBD1 (5 bases). V was pared by 6 bases and J by 7 bases, with 15 bases between. This CDR3 spans 13 amino acids. The germline CDR1 and CDR2 sequences are MDHEN and SYDVKM. CDR3 sequence: CASSLPGRAGYTF. CDR3 sequence (DNA): TGTGCCAGCAGCCTCCCCGGCAGGGCTGGCTACACCTTC.

The chain recombines TRBV5-1 with TRBJ1-1; 9 nucleotides agree with TRBD1. Germline-derived CDR1 and CDR2 are SGHRS and YFSETQ. After removal of 4 bases from V and 3 bases from J, the junction contained 7 bases not matched to a gene. This CDR3 region has 15 residues. In DNA, the CDR3 is TGCGCCAGCAGCGGGGATACAGGGGGCTACACTGAAGCTTTCTTT. This codes for CASSGDTGGYTEAFF.

This clone was detected a few times. The chain has TRBV4-3 and TRBJ2-3, with D possibly matching TRBD2 (6 bases). This CDR3 has 15 amino acids. Germline CDR1 LGHNA, CDR2 YSLEER. With 6 bases removed from V and 2 bases from J, the gap between germline ends came to 15 bases. In DNA form, the CDR3 reads TGCGCCAGCAGGGCTGGGACGGGAGACACAGATACGCAGTATTTT. Translated, it gives CASRAGTGDTDTQYF.

The chain has TRBV19 and TRBJ2-4; 11 bases match TRBD1. The CDR3 length is 14 residues. V lost 6 bases, J lost 8 bases, and 6 bases stayed unmatched. The germline CDR1 and CDR2 sequences are LNHDA and SQIVND (reference sequence). CDR3 in amino acids: CASRWTGGEDIQYF. CDR3 DNA sequence: TGTGCCAGTAGGTGGACAGGGGGCGAGGACATTCAGTACTTC.

As concerns this clone: The germline gene is not matched at one end of the junction; a read error may be the cause. The rearrangement links TRBV5-8 to TRBJ1-2; D gene unclear. Germline CDR1 reads SGHTS; CDR2 reads YDEGEE. The CDR3 covers 12 residues. The CDR3 bases are TGTGCCAGCAGCTTGGGGTCGCTAGCCTTCCCCTTC. Amino acid sequence: CASSLGSLAFPF.

The V call is TRBV9, the J call TRBJ2-1; the D is unclear. Trimming took off 4 bases at V and 3 bases at J, with 14 bases between the two ends. This CDR3 is 15 amino acids long. From germline, CDR1 is SGDLS and CDR2 YYNGEE. The CDR3 loop reads CASSPLGLLYNEQFF. Written as DNA, the CDR3 is TGTGCCAGCAGCCCCCTTGGGCTTCTCTACAATGAGCAGTTCTTC.

The V call is TRBV6-1, the J call TRBJ2-3, with D hard to call. CDR3 length: 13 amino acids. Germline lookup yields CDR1 MNHNS and CDR2 SASEGT. V was pared by 4 bases and J by 7 bases, with 12 bases between. The CDR3: CASSGLGKNTQYF. CDR3 bases: TGTGCCAGCAGTGGGTTGGGTAAAAATACGCAGTATTTT.

This clone has more than one count but fewer than ten. This chain links TRBV7-2 with TRBJ2-7, with D perhaps being TRBD1 or TRBD2 (5 bases each). Per the germline V gene, CDR1 is SGHTA and CDR2 is FQGNSA. V shed 4 bases and J shed 7 bases, with 17 bases lying between them. The CDR3 is 14 amino acids. CDR3: CASSYTRGPGEQYF. DNA of the CDR3: TGTGCCAGCAGCTACACCCGGGGCCCGGGGGAGCAGTACTTC.

The CDR3 coding sequence is TGTGCCAGCAGCTTCCCTAGCGGGAGTAACAATGAGCAGTTCTTC. Encoded protein: CASSFPSGSNNEQFF. The chain carries TRBV13 and TRBJ2-1, with 10 bases identical to TRBD2. Per the germline V gene, CDR1 is PRHDT and CDR2 is FYEKMQ (reference sequence). The CDR3 runs to 15 residues. V gave up 3 bases and J gave up 5 bases; unmatched junction bases: 4. Drawing the rest from reference TRBV13 and TRBJ2-1, the complete variable domain is AAGVIQSPRHLIKEKRETATLKCYPIPRHDTVYWYQQGPGQDPQFLISFYEKMQSDKGSIPDRFSAQQFSDYHSELNMSSLELGDSALYFCASSFPSGSNNEQFFGPGTRLTVL.

The V call is TRBV27, the J call TRBJ2-1; D ambiguous. V was trimmed by 6 bases and J by 5 bases, leaving 11 bases between them. The CDR3 loop spans 13 amino acids. From germline, CDR1 is MNHEY and CDR2 SMNVEV (reference sequence). The CDR3 sequence: CASREAYDNEQFF. DNA of the CDR3: TGTGCCAGCAGGGAAGCGTACGACAATGAGCAGTTCTTC.

The V call is TRBV9, the J call TRBJ2-1; the D gene is possibly TRBD2 (6 bases). The V end was cut by 3 bases, the J end by 4 bases, with 14 bases between. This CDR3 spans 15 amino acids. CDR1 and CDR2 (germline): SGDLS, YYNGEE. Here the CDR3 DNA reads TGTGCCAGCAGCGGGGGACTGGCCCTTTACAATGAGCAGTTCTTC. Translated: CASSGGLALYNEQFF.

This clone has a single count. Here the CDR3 DNA reads TGTGCCAGCAGTTTTGTGGACAGTGTACCCTACACCTTC. It is translated as CASSFVDSVPYTF. V and J are TRBV6-5 and TRBJ1-2, with D maybe TRBD1 (6 bases). V gave up 4 bases and J gave up 10 bases, with 16 bases separating them. CDR1 MNHEY and CDR2 SVGAGI come from the germline V gene. The CDR3 loop spans 13 amino acids.

The chain couples TRBV15 to TRBJ2-7; 12 bases map to TRBD1. Germline V lookup: CDR1 LNHNV, CDR2 YYDKDF (reference sequence). The trim removed 9 bases at V and 0 bases at J, leaving 15 bases unmatched. The CDR3 totals 18 residues. The CDR3: CATSKSAWGQGASYEQYF. Here the CDR3 DNA reads TGTGCCACTTCTAAGTCCGCGTGGGGACAGGGGGCCTCCTACGAGCAGTACTTC. The whole variable domain, filled in from reference TRBV15 and TRBJ2-7, reads DAMVIQNPRYQVTQFGKPVTLSCSQTLNHNVMYWYQQKSSQAPKLLFHYYDKDFNNEADTPDNFQSRRPNTSFCFLDIRSPGLGDTAMYLCATSKSAWGQGASYEQYFGPGTRLTVT.

The CDR3 DNA reads TGTGCCAGCAGCTTACGTCAGGGGGTCTACAATGAGCAGTTCTTC. Its protein product is CASSLRQGVYNEQFF. This chain connects TRBV7-3 to TRBJ2-1; 7 bases map to TRBD1. Germline-derived CDR1 and CDR2 are SGHTA and FQGTGA. CDR3 size: 15 residues. The V segment lost 2 bases and the J segment 3 bases; nucleotides outside the gene matches: 4. Complete variable domain (other parts from reference TRBV7-3 and TRBJ2-1): GAGVSQTPSNKVTEKGKYVELRCDPISGHTALYWYRQSLGQGPEFLIYFQGTGAADDSGLPNDRFFAVRPEGSVSTLKIQRTERGDSAVYLCASSLRQGVYNEQFFGPGTRLTVL.

The chain couples TRBV5-1 to TRBJ2-4, with 7 positions matching TRBD1. This CDR3 region has 15 residues. With 2 bases clipped from V and 4 bases from J, the junction kept 6 bases outside the gene matches. Germline CDR1 is SGHRS and CDR2 is YFSETQ. The CDR3 is CASSFAGTVKNIQYF. The CDR3 bases are TGCGCCAGCAGCTTTGCCGGGACAGTAAAAAACATTCAGTACTTC.

V is TRBV7-3 and J is TRBJ2-3, with 9 bases aligning to TRBD1. V trimming: 4 bases; J trimming: 0 bases; junction bases outside the gene matches: 2. Germline V lookup: CDR1 SGHTA, CDR2 FQGTGA. The CDR3 has 15 residues. CDR3 DNA sequence: TGTGCCAGCAGCTCAACAGGGGGCAGCACAGATACGCAGTATTTT. Protein product: CASSSTGGSTDTQYF. The whole variable domain, filled in from reference TRBV7-3 and TRBJ2-3, reads GAGVSQTPSNKVTEKGKYVELRCDPISGHTALYWYRQSLGQGPEFLIYFQGTGAADDSGLPNDRFFAVRPEGSVSTLKIQRTERGDSAVYLCASSSTGGSTDTQYFGPGTRLTVL.

The chain combines TRBV7-3 with TRBJ2-1; D uncertain. Germline V lookup: CDR1 SGHTA, CDR2 FQGTGA. V was cut by 5 bases and J by 7 bases, with 15 bases left in between. The CDR3 is made up of 14 amino acids. The CDR3 bases are TGTGCCAGCAGCCCCTCCCCACCCTGGAATGAGCAGTTCTTC. Amino acids: CASSPSPPWNEQFF. Looking up the rest from reference TRBV7-3 and TRBJ2-1 gives the full variable domain: GAGVSQTPSNKVTEKGKYVELRCDPISGHTALYWYRQSLGQGPEFLIYFQGTGAADDSGLPNDRFFAVRPEGSVSTLKIQRTERGDSAVYLCASSPSPPWNEQFFGPGTRLTVL.

The chain couples TRBV7-2 to TRBJ2-7; perhaps TRBD2 as D (6 bases). V was shortened by 0 bases and J by 7 bases, with 13 bases between the two germline ends. This CDR3 region has 14 residues. Germline loops: CDR1 SGHTA, CDR2 FQGNSA. The CDR3 loop reads CASSLAGTATEQYF. The CDR3 bases are TGTGCCAGCAGCTTAGCTGGGACTGCCACGGAGCAGTACTTC.

The chain is built from TRBV18 and TRBJ1-1; 12 nucleotides agree with TRBD1. V was pared by 6 bases and J by 7 bases, with 6 bases of the junction left unmatched. CDR3 length: 14 residues. In germline, CDR1 is KGHSH, CDR2 LQKENI. The CDR3 spells CASSRGQGAFEAFF. CDR3 DNA sequence: TGTGCCAGCTCTCGGGGACAGGGGGCTTTTGAAGCTTTCTTT.

This chain connects TRBV19 to TRBJ1-5; tentatively, D is TRBD1 (6 bases). V dropped 3 bases and J dropped 4 bases, with 13 bases sitting between them. This CDR3 comprises 15 residues. The germline CDR1 and CDR2 sequences are LNHDA and SQIVND (reference sequence). The CDR3 region has the DNA TGTGCCAGTAGTATTTATGGGACAAAGAATCAGCCCCAGCATTTT. This codes for CASSIYGTKNQPQHF.